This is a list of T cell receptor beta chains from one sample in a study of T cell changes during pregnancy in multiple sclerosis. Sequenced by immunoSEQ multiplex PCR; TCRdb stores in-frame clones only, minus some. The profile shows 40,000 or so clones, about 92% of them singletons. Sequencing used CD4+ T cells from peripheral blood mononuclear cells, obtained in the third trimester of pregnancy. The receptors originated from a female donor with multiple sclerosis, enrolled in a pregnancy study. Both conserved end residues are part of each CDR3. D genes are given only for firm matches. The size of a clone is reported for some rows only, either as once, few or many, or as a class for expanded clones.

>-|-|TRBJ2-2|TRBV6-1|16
CASSDAGAQDTGELFF
TGTGCCAGCAGTGACGCAGGGGCGCAAGACACCGGGGAGCTGTTTTTT
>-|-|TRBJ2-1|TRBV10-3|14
CAISGASSYNEQFF
TGTGCCATCAGTGGGGCTTCCTCCTACAATGAGCAGTTCTTC
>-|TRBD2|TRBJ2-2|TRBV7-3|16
CASSFYSGGRGGELFF
TGTGCCAGCAGCTTCTACTCGGGGGGTCGAGGCGGGGAGCTGTTTTTT
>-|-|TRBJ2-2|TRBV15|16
CATSRLLATNTGELFF
TGTGCCACCAGCCGACTCTTGGCGACGAACACCGGGGAGCTGTTTTTT
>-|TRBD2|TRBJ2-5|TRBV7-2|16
CASSLPGGGTEETQYF
TGTGCCAGCAGCTTACCGGGGGGGGGAACAGAAGAGACCCAGTACTTC
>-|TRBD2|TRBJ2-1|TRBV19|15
CASSSGTSGANEQFF
TGTGCCAGTAGTTCCGGGACTAGCGGGGCCAATGAGCAGTTCTTC
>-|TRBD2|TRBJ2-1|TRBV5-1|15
CASSILAGADNEQFF
TGCGCCAGCAGCATATTAGCGGGAGCAGACAATGAGCAGTTCTTC
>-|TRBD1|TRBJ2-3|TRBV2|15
CASSGDRGLADTQYF
TGTGCCAGCAGCGGTGACAGGGGGCTTGCAGATACGCAGTATTTT
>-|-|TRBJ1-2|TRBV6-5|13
CASSPEQSYGYTF
TGTGCCAGCAGCCCCGAACAGAGCTATGGCTACACCTTC
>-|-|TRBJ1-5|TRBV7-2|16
CASSRHAGQSNQPQHF
TGTGCCAGCAGCCGTCACGCGGGGCAAAGCAATCAGCCCCAGCATTTT
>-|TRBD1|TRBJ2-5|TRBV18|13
CASFTGVQETQYF
TGTGCCAGCTTTACAGGGGTACAAGAGACCCAGTACTTC
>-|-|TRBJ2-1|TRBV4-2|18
CASSQGAPRGANYNEQFF
TGTGCCAGCAGCCAAGGGGCCCCTCGGGGGGCTAACTACAATGAGCAGTTCTTC
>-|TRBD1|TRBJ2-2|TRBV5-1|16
CASRERQGRNTGELFF
TGCGCCAGCAGAGAAAGACAGGGGAGAAACACCGGGGAGCTGTTTTTT
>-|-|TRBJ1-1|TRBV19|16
CASSTGGDHYSTEAFF
TGTGCCAGTAGTACTGGGGGGGACCACTATAGCACTGAAGCTTTCTTT
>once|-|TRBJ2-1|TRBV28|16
CASSLLGLPGLNEQFF
TGTGCCAGCAGTTTATTGGGACTCCCCGGTCTCAATGAGCAGTTCTTC
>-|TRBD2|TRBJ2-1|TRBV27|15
CASRQTAGGYNEQFF
TGTGCCAGCAGGCAAACAGCGGGAGGGTACAATGAGCAGTTCTTC
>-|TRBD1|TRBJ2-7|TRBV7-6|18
CASSLEPGQGAYPYEQYF
TGTGCCAGCAGCTTAGAACCGGGACAGGGGGCGTACCCCTACGAGCAGTACTTC
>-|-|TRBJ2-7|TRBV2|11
CASSQTYEQYF
TGTGCCAGCAGTCAAACTTACGAGCAGTACTTC
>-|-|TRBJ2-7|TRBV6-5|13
CASSGGHSYEQYF
TGTGCCAGCAGCGGGGGGCACTCCTACGAGCAGTACTTC
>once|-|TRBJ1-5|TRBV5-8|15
CASSRGFVSNQPQHF
TGTGCCAGCAGTCGGGGGTTCGTTAGCAATCAGCCCCAGCATTTT
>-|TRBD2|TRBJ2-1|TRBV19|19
CASSPQALAGVDSYNEQFF
TGTGCCAGTAGTCCGCAGGCACTAGCGGGAGTCGACTCCTACAATGAGCAGTTCTTC
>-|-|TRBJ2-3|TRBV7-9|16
CASSRSAGVGTDTQYF
TGTGCCAGCAGCCGGTCCGCCGGAGTCGGCACAGATACGCAGTATTTT
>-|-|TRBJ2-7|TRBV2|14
CASSERVSSYEQYF
TGTGCCAGCAGTGAACGGGTCAGCTCCTACGAGCAGTACTTC
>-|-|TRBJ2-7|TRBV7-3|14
CASNLGLGGAEQYF
TGTGCCAGCAACCTTGGGCTGGGAGGTGCCGAGCAGTACTTC
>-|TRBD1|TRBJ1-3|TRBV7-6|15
CASSLVGDSGNTIYF
TGTGCCAGCAGCTTAGTAGGGGACAGCGGAAACACCATATATTTT
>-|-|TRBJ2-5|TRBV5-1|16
CASAQAGRSRPETQYF
TGCGCCAGCGCTCAAGCTGGGAGAAGCAGGCCAGAGACCCAGTACTTC
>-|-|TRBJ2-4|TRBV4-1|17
CASSQGDTSIITNIQYF
TGCGCCAGCAGCCAAGGGGACACGTCCATCATAACGAACATTCAGTACTTC
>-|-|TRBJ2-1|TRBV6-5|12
CASSGLYNEQFF
TGTGCCAGCAGTGGACTCTACAATGAGCAGTTCTTC
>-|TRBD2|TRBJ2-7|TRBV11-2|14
CASSSTSGSSKQYF
TGTGCCAGCAGCTCGACTAGCGGGAGTTCTAAGCAGTACTTC
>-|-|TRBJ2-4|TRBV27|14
CASSRLLAKNIQYF
TGTGCCAGCAGTAGACTCCTAGCCAAAAACATTCAGTACTTC
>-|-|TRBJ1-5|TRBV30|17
CAWSEAVREGSNQPQHF
TGTGCCTGGAGTGAAGCCGTGCGGGAAGGTAGCAATCAGCCCCAGCATTTT
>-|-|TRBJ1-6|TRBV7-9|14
CASSPTGGESPLHF
TGTGCCAGCAGCCCGACAGGAGGCGAATCACCCCTCCACTTT
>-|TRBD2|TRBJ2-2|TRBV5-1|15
CASSERGDSAGELFF
TGCGCCAGCTCAGAGCGGGGGGACAGCGCCGGGGAGCTGTTTTTT
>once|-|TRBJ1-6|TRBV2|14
CASSVELRSSPLHF
TGTGCCAGCAGTGTAGAACTGAGGAGTTCACCCCTCCACTTT
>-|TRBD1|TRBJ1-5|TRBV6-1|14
CARRRQGRGQPQHF
TGTGCCAGGCGTAGACAGGGCCGTGGACAGCCCCAGCATTTT
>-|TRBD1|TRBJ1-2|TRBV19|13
CASRAGGPLGYTF
TGTGCCAGTAGGGCAGGGGGACCTCTAGGCTACACCTTC
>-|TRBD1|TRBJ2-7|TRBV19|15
CASSIYPGQNYEQYF
TGTGCCAGTAGTATCTATCCGGGACAGAACTACGAGCAGTACTTC